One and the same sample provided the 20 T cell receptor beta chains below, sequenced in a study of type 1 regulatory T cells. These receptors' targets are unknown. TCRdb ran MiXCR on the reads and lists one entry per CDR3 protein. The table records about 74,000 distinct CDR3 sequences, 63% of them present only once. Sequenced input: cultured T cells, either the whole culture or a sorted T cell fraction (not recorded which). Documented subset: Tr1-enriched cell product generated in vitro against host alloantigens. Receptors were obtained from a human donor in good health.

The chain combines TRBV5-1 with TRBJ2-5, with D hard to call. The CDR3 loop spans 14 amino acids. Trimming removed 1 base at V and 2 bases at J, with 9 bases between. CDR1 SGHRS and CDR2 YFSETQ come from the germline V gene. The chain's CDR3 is CASSLSNTQETQYF. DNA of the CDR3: TGCGCCAGCAGCTTGTCTAATACTCAAGAGACCCAGTACTTC.

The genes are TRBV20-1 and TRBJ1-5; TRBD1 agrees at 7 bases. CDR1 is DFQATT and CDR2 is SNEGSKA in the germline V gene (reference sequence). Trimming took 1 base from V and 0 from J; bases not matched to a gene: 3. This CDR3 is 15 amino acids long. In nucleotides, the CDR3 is TGCAGTGCTAGAGCGGGACAGTATAGCAATCAGCCCCAGCATTTT. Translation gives CSARAGQYSNQPQHF.

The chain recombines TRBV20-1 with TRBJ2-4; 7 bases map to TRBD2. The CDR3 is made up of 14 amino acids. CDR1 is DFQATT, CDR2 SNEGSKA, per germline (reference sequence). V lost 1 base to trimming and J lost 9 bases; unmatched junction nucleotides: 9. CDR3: CSARGTRGTIIQYF. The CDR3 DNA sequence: TGCAGTGCTAGAGGGACTAGAGGGACGATCATTCAGTACTTC.

CDR3 nucleotide sequence: TGTGCCAGCAGCGGGTGGGACGCAGAGACCCAGTACTTC. Its protein product is CASSGWDAETQYF. V gene TRBV3-1 combines with J gene TRBJ2-5, with D perhaps assigned TRBD1 or TRBD2 (5 bases each). CDR3 length: 13 amino acids. Germline loops: CDR1 LGHDT, CDR2 YNNKEL (reference sequence). Trimming removed 5 bases from V and 4 bases from J, with 11 bases in between.

The CDR3 bases are TGTGCCAGCACCCTTTTGGGCCGAACCTCCTACGAGCAGTACTTC. Amino acids: CASTLLGRTSYEQYF. The chain recombines TRBV7-2 with TRBJ2-7; D is ambiguous. This CDR3 is built from 15 residues. Germline V lookup: CDR1 SGHTA, CDR2 FQGNSA. V lost 7 bases and J 0 bases, leaving 16 bases between the germline ends.

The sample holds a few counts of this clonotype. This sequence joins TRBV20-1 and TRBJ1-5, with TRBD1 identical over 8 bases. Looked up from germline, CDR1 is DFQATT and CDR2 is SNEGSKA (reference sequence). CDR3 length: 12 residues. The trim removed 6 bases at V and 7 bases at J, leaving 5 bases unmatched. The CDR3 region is CSAKQGDQPQHF. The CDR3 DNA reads TGCAGTGCGAAACAGGGGGACCAGCCCCAGCATTTT.

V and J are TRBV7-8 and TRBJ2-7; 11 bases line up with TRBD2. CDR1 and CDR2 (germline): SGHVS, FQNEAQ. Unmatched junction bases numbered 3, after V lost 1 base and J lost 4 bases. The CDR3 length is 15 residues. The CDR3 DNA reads TGTGCCAGCAGCTTAGTTACTAGCGGGGGTTACGAGCAGTACTTC. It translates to CASSLVTSGGYEQYF.

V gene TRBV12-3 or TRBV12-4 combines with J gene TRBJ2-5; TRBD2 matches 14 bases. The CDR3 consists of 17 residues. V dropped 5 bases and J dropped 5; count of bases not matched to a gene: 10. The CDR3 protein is CASSLGTSGRMSETQYF. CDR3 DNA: TGTGCCAGCAGTCTCGGGACTAGCGGGAGAATGAGCGAGACCCAGTACTTC.

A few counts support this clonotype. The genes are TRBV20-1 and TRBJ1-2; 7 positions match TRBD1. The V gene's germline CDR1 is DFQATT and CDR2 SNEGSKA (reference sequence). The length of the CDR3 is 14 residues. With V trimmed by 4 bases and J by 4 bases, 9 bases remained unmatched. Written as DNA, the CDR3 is TGCAGTGCTATGGGACAGACGAAGAGCTATGGCTACACCTTC. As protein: CSAMGQTKSYGYTF.

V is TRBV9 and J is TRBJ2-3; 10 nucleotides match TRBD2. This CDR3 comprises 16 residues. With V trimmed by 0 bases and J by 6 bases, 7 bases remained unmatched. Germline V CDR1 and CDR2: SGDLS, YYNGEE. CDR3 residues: CASSVGLAGAQDTQYF. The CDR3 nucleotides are TGTGCCAGCAGCGTAGGGCTAGCGGGAGCTCAGGATACGCAGTATTTT.

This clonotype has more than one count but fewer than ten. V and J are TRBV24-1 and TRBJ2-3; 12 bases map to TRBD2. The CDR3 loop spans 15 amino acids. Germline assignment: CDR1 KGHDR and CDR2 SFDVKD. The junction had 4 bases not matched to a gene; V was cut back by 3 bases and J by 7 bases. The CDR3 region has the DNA TGTGCCACCAGTGATCCTAGCGGGAGGGCCAATACGCAGTATTTT. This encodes CATSDPSGRANTQYF.

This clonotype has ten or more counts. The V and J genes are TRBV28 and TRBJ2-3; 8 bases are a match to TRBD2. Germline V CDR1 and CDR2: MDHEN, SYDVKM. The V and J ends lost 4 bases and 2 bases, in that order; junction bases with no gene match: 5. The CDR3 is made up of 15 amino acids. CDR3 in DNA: TGTGCCAGCAGTTACGGGACTAGTGACACAGATACGCAGTATTTT. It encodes CASSYGTSDTDTQYF. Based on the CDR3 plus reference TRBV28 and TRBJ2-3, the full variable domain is DVKVTQSSRYLVKRTGEKVFLECVQDMDHENMFWYRQDPGLGLRLIYFSYDVKMKEKGDIPEGYSVSREKKERFSLILESASTNQTSMYLCASSYGTSDTDTQYFGPGTRLTVL.

This CDR3 reads CASSSIPQLENYEQYF. CDR3 DNA sequence: TGTGCCAGCAGCTCCATCCCCCAACTCGAAAACTACGAGCAGTACTTC. The V gene is TRBV11-2, the J gene TRBJ2-7, with D hard to call. The germline V and J ends were trimmed by 4 bases and 3 bases, with 19 bases remaining between them. Germline V gene sequence: CDR1 SGHAT, CDR2 FQNNGV. The length of the CDR3 is 16 residues.

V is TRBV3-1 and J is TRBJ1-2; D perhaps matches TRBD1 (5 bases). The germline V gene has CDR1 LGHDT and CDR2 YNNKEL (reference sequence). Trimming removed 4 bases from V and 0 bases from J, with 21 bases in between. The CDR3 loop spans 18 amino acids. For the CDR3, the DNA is TGTGCCAGCAGCCGACAGACCCGGGGGTCAGGACCTAACTATGGCTACACCTTC. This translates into CASSRQTRGSGPNYGYTF.

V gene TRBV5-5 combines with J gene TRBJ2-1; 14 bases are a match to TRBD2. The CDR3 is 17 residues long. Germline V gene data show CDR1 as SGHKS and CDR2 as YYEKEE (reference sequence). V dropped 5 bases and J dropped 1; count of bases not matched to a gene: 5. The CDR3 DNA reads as TGTGCCAGCAGTAAGGGACTAGCGGGAGTTTCCTACAATGAGCAGTTCTTC. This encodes CASSKGLAGVSYNEQFF.

Here the CDR3 DNA reads TGTGCCAGCAGGGTCGGGGGGAGGGGGCTCGAGACCCAGTACTTC. It specifies CASRVGGRGLETQYF. The chain uses TRBV12-3 or TRBV12-4 and TRBJ2-5; D could derive from TRBD1 or TRBD2 (7 bases each). The CDR3 loop spans 15 amino acids. V was clipped by 6 bases and J by 5 bases, with 19 bases between them.

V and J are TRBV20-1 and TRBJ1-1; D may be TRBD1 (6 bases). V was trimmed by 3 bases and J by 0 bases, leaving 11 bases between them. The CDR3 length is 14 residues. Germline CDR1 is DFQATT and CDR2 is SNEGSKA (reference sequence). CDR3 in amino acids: CSASRQALNTEAFF. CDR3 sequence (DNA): TGCAGTGCTAGCAGACAGGCGTTGAACACTGAAGCTTTCTTT.

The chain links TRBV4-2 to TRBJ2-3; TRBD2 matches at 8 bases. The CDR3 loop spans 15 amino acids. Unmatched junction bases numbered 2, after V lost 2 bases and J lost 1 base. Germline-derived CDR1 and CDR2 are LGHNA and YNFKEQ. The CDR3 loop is CASSQREGGTDTQYF. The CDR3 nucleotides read TGTGCCAGCAGCCAACGGGAGGGCGGCACAGATACGCAGTATTTT.

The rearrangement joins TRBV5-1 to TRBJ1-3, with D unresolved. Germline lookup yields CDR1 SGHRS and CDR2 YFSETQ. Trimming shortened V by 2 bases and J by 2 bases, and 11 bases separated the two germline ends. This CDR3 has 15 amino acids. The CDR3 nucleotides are TGCGCCAGCAGCTTCCGACCCGAGGCTGGAAACACCATATATTTT. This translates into CASSFRPEAGNTIYF.

CDR3 sequence: CASRRTHQGKTEAFF. The CDR3, as DNA: TGTGCCAGCAGACGCACGCATCAGGGGAAGACTGAAGCTTTCTTT. The chain has TRBV6-6 and TRBJ1-1; tentative D call: TRBD1 (6 bases). The CDR3 extends over 15 amino acids. V was pared by 6 bases and J by 5 bases, with 19 bases between. The germline gives CDR1 MNHNY, CDR2 SVGAGI (reference sequence).